Below, 25 T cell receptor beta chains from the same sample are listed, as sequenced in a study of shared clonotypes between healthy human individuals. The repertoire was sequenced with immunoSEQ multiplex PCR; TCRdb's copy has only in-frame clones and lacks some. The sample gives about 2,500,000 clones, around nine tenths of which show up once; 0.14% is in the top ten. Sample: naive CD4+ T cells sorted from blood. The subset was: CD45RA+ positively selected. The receptors here all came from a young man in good health.

The chain employs TRBV19 and TRBJ1-4; TRBD1 matches at 9 bases. CDR1 LNHDA and CDR2 SQIVND come from the germline V gene (reference sequence). The CDR3 spans 15 residues. V gave up 3 bases and J gave up 7 bases; unmatched junction bases: 6. CDR3 residues: CASSMLGQGVEKLFF. Here the CDR3 DNA reads TGTGCCAGTAGTATGTTGGGACAGGGCGTTGAAAAACTGTTTTTT.

This chain uses TRBV4-3 with TRBJ2-1; TRBD1 aligns across 8 bases. Trimming took 0 bases from V and 2 from J; bases not matched to a gene: 12. This CDR3 comprises 19 residues. Germline V gene data show CDR1 as LGHNA and CDR2 as YSLEER. DNA for the CDR3: TGCGCCAGCAGCCAAGATCTTTCGGGGACAGGCAGCGCCTACAATGAGCAGTTCTTC. Protein sequence: CASSQDLSGTGSAYNEQFF.

This chain links TRBV6-1 with TRBJ2-5; D unclear. Germline lookup yields CDR1 MNHNS and CDR2 SASEGT. V lost 6 bases and J lost 5, with 16 bases in between. The CDR3 spans 14 residues. CDR3 sequence reads: CASSVGLVVETQYF. The CDR3 coding sequence is TGTGCCAGCAGCGTAGGTCTAGTGGTGGAGACCCAGTACTTC.

The chain has TRBV7-2 and TRBJ2-1; possible D gene TRBD1, 5 bases. V was trimmed by 7 bases and J by 7 bases, leaving 14 bases between them. This CDR3 has 13 amino acids. Germline lookup yields CDR1 SGHTA and CDR2 FQGNSA. CDR3 loop: CASIIYQGNEQFF. In nucleotides, the CDR3 is TGTGCCAGCATCATATACCAGGGAAATGAGCAGTTCTTC.

The J gene is TRBJ2-7, the V gene TRBV4-1; 7 nucleotides agree with TRBD1. This CDR3 spans 17 amino acids. V lost 4 bases, J lost 1 base, and 13 bases stayed unmatched. The germline V gene has CDR1 MGHRA and CDR2 YSYEKL. CDR3 sequence: CASSPHERAGGSYEQYF. The CDR3 DNA follows: TGCGCCAGCAGCCCTCATGAAAGGGCAGGGGGATCCTACGAGCAGTACTTC.

The rearrangement links TRBV7-9 to TRBJ1-1; 9 bases are a match to TRBD1. Trimming took 3 bases from V and 9 from J; bases not matched to a gene: 11. This CDR3 spans 15 amino acids. Germline assignment: CDR1 SEHNR and CDR2 FQNEAQ (reference sequence). The CDR3 protein is CASSFNTGGGGQAFF. For the CDR3, the DNA is TGTGCCAGCAGCTTCAATACAGGGGGCGGGGGACAAGCTTTCTTT.

The V call is TRBV7-8, the J call TRBJ1-4; D possibly corresponds to TRBD1 (5 bases). Germline V gives CDR1 SGHVS, CDR2 FQNEAQ. This CDR3 has 14 residues. The V end lost 2 bases, the J end lost 3 bases, and 7 bases lay between the germline ends. The CDR3 protein is CASSLRQPNEKLFF. Written as DNA, the CDR3 is TGTGCCAGCAGCTTAAGACAGCCTAATGAAAAACTGTTTTTT. Variable domain in full (rest from reference TRBV7-8 and TRBJ1-4): GAGVSQSPRYKVAKRGQDVALRCDPISGHVSLFWYQQALGQGPEFLTYFQNEAQLDKSGLPSDRFFAERPEGSVSTLKIQRTQQEDSAVYLCASSLRQPNEKLFFGSGTQLSVL.

CDR3 DNA: TGTGCCAGCAGTACGGTCAAGCGCGGCACAGATACGCAGTATTTT. As protein: CASSTVKRGTDTQYF. This sequence joins TRBV6-5 and TRBJ2-3, with unresolved D. Germline V gives CDR1 MNHEY, CDR2 SVGAGI. V was clipped by 5 bases and J by 1 base, with 13 bases between them. CDR3 length: 15 amino acids.

This rearrangement joins TRBV5-3 to TRBJ1-5, with 8 positions matching TRBD1. TRBV5-3 is noted as an ORF with a role that remains uncertain. The J segment lost 6 bases and the V segment lost 1 base, leaving 6 bases of the junction unmatched. There are 15 residues in the CDR3. The chain's CDR3 is CARSLLSGGRQPQHF. In nucleotides, the CDR3 is TGTGCCAGAAGCTTGCTCTCAGGGGGCCGTCAGCCCCAGCATTTT.

In regard to this clone: Other DNA variants within this sample encode the same CDR3. The V call is TRBV7-2, the J call TRBJ2-1, with TRBD2 identical over 10 bases. Trimming removed 2 bases from V and 8 bases from J; junction bases left unmatched: 0. The germline CDR1 and CDR2 sequences are SGHTA and FQGNSA. CDR3 size: 13 residues. The CDR3: CASSLLAGDEQFF. CDR3 nucleotides: TGTGCCAGCAGCTTACTAGCGGGAGATGAGCAGTTCTTC.

The rearrangement links TRBV10-3 to TRBJ1-3; possibly TRBD1 for D (6 bases). The CDR3 is 14 residues long. V lost 6 bases and J lost 3, with 12 bases in between. From germline, CDR1 is ENHRY and CDR2 SYGVKD. In DNA, the CDR3 is TGTGCCATCAGGCCAGGGGAAGTTGGAAACACCATATATTTT. Translation: CAIRPGEVGNTIYF.

The rearrangement links TRBV9 to TRBJ2-7, with 7 bases aligning to TRBD2. V lost 2 bases to trimming and J lost 6 bases; unmatched junction nucleotides: 5. The CDR3 sequence is 13 residues long. CDR1 is SGDLS, CDR2 YYNGEE, per germline. For the CDR3, the DNA is TGTGCCAGCAGCGTCCTGGGACTAAGCGAGCAGTACTTC. Translating it yields CASSVLGLSEQYF. The whole variable domain, filled in from reference TRBV9 and TRBJ2-7, reads DSGVTQTPKHLITATGQRVTLRCSPRSGDLSVYWYQQSLDQGLQFLIQYYNGEERAKGNILERFSAQQFPDLHSELNLSSLELGDSALYFCASSVLGLSEQYFGPGTRLTVT.

This clone was seen a handful of times. The rearrangement links TRBV2 to TRBJ2-2, with 8 bases fitting TRBD1. V gave up 6 bases and J gave up 7 bases; unmatched junction bases: 13. The CDR3 runs 16 residues. Germline-derived CDR1 and CDR2 are SNHLY and FYNNEI. The CDR3 sequence is CASSSRRTGHGGELFF. The DNA for the CDR3 is TGTGCCAGCAGCTCCCGGAGGACAGGGCACGGCGGGGAGCTGTTTTTT.

This clone has a handful of counts. The chain joins TRBV19 to TRBJ1-6; TRBD1 matches 9 bases. Germline lookup yields CDR1 LNHDA and CDR2 SQIVND (reference sequence). V gave up 6 bases and J gave up 6 bases; unmatched junction bases: 3. This CDR3 is 14 amino acids long. The CDR3 protein is CASRPGQGNSPLHF. CDR3 nucleotides: TGTGCCAGTAGGCCGGGACAGGGTAATTCACCCCTCCACTTT.

To note about this clone: At one boundary the junction diverges from the germline segment, which might be a read error. This sequence joins TRBV9 and TRBJ2-2; possible D gene TRBD2, 7 bases. This CDR3 comprises 17 residues. The germline V gene encodes CDR1 SGDLS and CDR2 YYNGEE. CDR3 residues: CASSVGGGGLNTEELFF. The CDR3 DNA follows: TGTGCCAGCAGCGTAGGCGGCGGGGGCCTAAACACCGAGGAGCTGTTTTTT.

For this clone: Additional DNA sequences in this sample encode the identical CDR3. This sequence joins TRBV5-1 and TRBJ2-3, with D uncertain. Germline CDR1 reads SGHRS; CDR2 reads YFSETQ. This CDR3 comprises 12 residues. The V end was cut by 0 bases, the J end by 5 bases, with 4 bases between. The CDR3 DNA is TGCGCCAGCAGCTTGGGTGGAGATACGCAGTATTTT. It codes for CASSLGGDTQYF.

V usage is TRBV18 and J usage is TRBJ2-5; 13 bases align to TRBD2. The CDR3 is 15 residues long. From germline, CDR1 is KGHSH and CDR2 LQKENI. Unmatched junction bases numbered 3, after V lost 2 bases and J lost 6 bases. As DNA, the CDR3 is TGTGCCAGCTCACCAGGACTAGCGGGGGCAAAGACCCAGTACTTC. It specifies CASSPGLAGAKTQYF.

This clone came up once. The chain carries TRBV29-1 and TRBJ2-7, with D possibly TRBD1 on 6 matching bases. CDR1 is SQVTM, CDR2 ANQGSEA, per germline. Trimming cost V 7 bases and J 6 bases, with 19 bases left between them. CDR3 length equals 13 residues. CDR3 DNA sequence: TGCAGCGGCGATAACAGGGCCACGGGCGAGCAGTACTTC. This sequence encodes CSGDNRATGEQYF.

The gene calls are TRBV4-1 and TRBJ2-7; D unclear. This CDR3 comprises 16 residues. Trimming removed 4 bases from V and 2 bases from J, with 18 bases in between. Germline V CDR1 and CDR2: MGHRA, YSYEKL. The CDR3 is CASSPRIGSGAYEQYF. As DNA, the CDR3 is TGCGCCAGCAGCCCGCGGATTGGATCGGGTGCCTACGAGCAGTACTTC.

Points on this clone: Distinct nucleotide sequences in the sample also encode this CDR3. The genes are TRBV20-1 and TRBJ2-1; 8 bases fit TRBD2. Germline V gives CDR1 DFQATT, CDR2 SNEGSKA (reference sequence). Trimming cost V 5 bases and J 7 bases; bases outside gene matches: 1. The CDR3 spans 11 residues. CDR3 amino acids: CSASGGNEQFF. The CDR3 DNA reads TGCAGTGCTTCGGGGGGGAATGAGCAGTTCTTC.

J is TRBJ2-1 and V is TRBV7-6; D perhaps matches TRBD1 (5 bases). CDR1 and CDR2 (germline): SGHVS, FNYEAQ. Trimming left V 4 bases short and J 3 bases short, with 10 bases between. The CDR3 is made up of 14 amino acids. CDR3 protein: CASSSLRGYNEQFF. The CDR3 DNA reads TGTGCCAGCAGCTCTCTTAGGGGCTACAATGAGCAGTTCTTC.

The chain employs TRBV2 and TRBJ1-6, with 7 bases that match TRBD1. Trimming at V came to 8 bases and at J to 5 bases, leaving 9 bases not matched to a gene. CDR1 and CDR2 from the germline V gene are SNHLY and FYNNEI. The CDR3 runs to 15 residues. The CDR3 region has the DNA TGTGCCAGCCGGATGACGGGACAGCATAATTCACCCCTCCACTTT. Its translation: CASRMTGQHNSPLHF.

Comments on this clone: This sample also contains other DNA sequences that code for the same CDR3. V usage is TRBV5-1 and J usage is TRBJ2-5; TRBD1 aligns across 7 bases. The ends lost 0 bases at V and 5 bases at J; junction bases unmatched: 7. Germline CDR1 reads SGHRS; CDR2 reads YFSETQ. This CDR3 contains 15 residues. The CDR3 is CASSLGQGDQETQYF. DNA of the CDR3: TGCGCCAGCAGCTTGGGTCAGGGGGATCAGGAGACCCAGTACTTC.

This chain joins TRBV6-6 and TRBJ1-1; D is perhaps TRBD1 (5 bases). The CDR3 loop spans 15 amino acids. Trimming removed 2 bases from V and 1 base from J, with 11 bases in between. Per germline, CDR1 MNHNY and CDR2 SVGAGI (reference sequence). CDR3 nucleotides: TGTGCCAGCAGTTACGGGCAGGGAGGGAACACTGAAGCTTTCTTT. Translating it yields CASSYGQGGNTEAFF.

This clone appeared a single time. This sequence joins TRBV5-4 and TRBJ1-3, with a weak D call TRBD1 (5 bases). The CDR3 sequence is 14 residues long. Looked up from germline, CDR1 is SGHNT and CDR2 is YYREEE (reference sequence). Trimming removed 2 bases at V and 2 bases at J, with 8 bases between. DNA of the CDR3: TGTGCCAGCAGCTTAGCAGGGCCTGGAAACACCATATATTTT. Translating it yields CASSLAGPGNTIYF.